These 25 T cell receptor beta chains share one sample of origin, sequenced in a study of radiation and T cells in renal cell carcinoma (dated by TCRdb to about 2020). In the paper's terms, the time point label means: tumor resected at nephrectomy. Reading the label with the study, this specimen's treatment or condition is: treatment-naive control, cytoreductive nephrectomy. The library was obtained by the immunoSEQ multiplex PCR assay. Sourced from immuneACCESS, this table was stored by TCRdb with only in-frame sequences that have V and J called. A share of the clones is absent; for the studies checked, an unresolved V gene accounts for under half, and the remainder has no known explanation. The sample contains over 9,000 clones, less than 80% of them found a single time. Of the sample, approximately 15% is held by the ten largest clones. The source was tumor tissue, collected from a patient whose treatment was nephrectomy without radiotherapy. These receptors all stem from a man in his fifties or sixties with renal cell carcinoma.

The chain uses TRBV7-2 and TRBJ1-5; D is uncertain. Germline V gene data show CDR1 as SGHTA and CDR2 as FQGNSA. The ends were cut back, 4 bases at V and 2 bases at J, with 6 bases in the middle. This CDR3 has 13 residues. The CDR3 sequence is CASSSQGNQPQHF. The CDR3 bases are TGTGCCAGCAGCTCCCAAGGCAATCAGCCCCAGCATTTT. Filled out from reference TRBV7-2 and TRBJ1-5, the complete variable domain reads GAGVSQSPSNKVTEKGKDVELRCDPISGHTALYWYRQSLGQGLEFLIYFQGNSAPDKSGLPSDRFSAERTGGSVSTLTIQRTQQEDSAVYLCASSSQGNQPQHFGDGTRLSIL.

The chain combines TRBV19 with TRBJ2-1; TRBD2 matches at 10 bases. There are 15 residues in the CDR3. Germline CDR1 reads LNHDA; CDR2 reads SQIVND (reference sequence). V was clipped by 7 bases and J by 8 bases; unmatched bases: 11. The CDR3 spells CASTTLAGASDEQFF. For the CDR3, the DNA is TGTGCCAGTACCACGCTAGCGGGAGCGTCGGATGAGCAGTTCTTC.

The chain joins TRBV18 to TRBJ2-1; D gene ambiguous. Per the germline V gene, CDR1 is KGHSH and CDR2 is LQKENI. V was shortened by 3 bases and J by 0 bases, with 6 bases between the two germline ends. This CDR3 contains 14 residues. The CDR3 region is CASSPRDSYNEQFF. The CDR3 DNA reads as TGTGCCAGCTCACCGAGAGACTCCTACAATGAGCAGTTCTTC.

V and J are TRBV7-9 and TRBJ2-3; 9 bases are shared with TRBD2. Losses at the gene ends were 4 bases for V and 1 base for J; bases not matched to a gene: 9. Looked up from germline, CDR1 is SEHNR and CDR2 is FQNEAQ (reference sequence). This CDR3 region has 17 residues. CDR3 sequence reads: CASSSRFIAGGTDTQYF. In nucleotides, the CDR3 is TGTGCCAGCAGCTCCCGATTTATAGCGGGAGGCACAGATACGCAGTATTTT.

This clone appeared a few times. The rearrangement uses TRBV11-2 and TRBJ2-5; unclear D gene. The CDR3 is 17 amino acids. V was shortened by 1 base and J by 4 bases, with 19 bases between the two germline ends. Germline V gives CDR1 SGHAT, CDR2 FQNNGV. CDR3 DNA sequence: TGTGCCAGCAGCTTAGGGTTCGAGGTTTGGGGTACAGAGACCCAGTACTTC. Translating it yields CASSLGFEVWGTETQYF.

V and J are TRBV27 and TRBJ2-2; 7 bases are shared with TRBD2. This CDR3 has 19 amino acids. CDR1 is MNHEY and CDR2 is SMNVEV in the germline V gene (reference sequence). With V trimmed by 3 bases and J by 5 bases, 18 bases remained unmatched. The CDR3 DNA reads as TGTGCCAGCAGTTTGTATATGGGAAGCGGCGGGAGTGGGACCGGGGAGCTGTTTTTT. This encodes CASSLYMGSGGSGTGELFF.

CDR3 DNA: TGTGCCAGCAGCTCACGGACAGATACGCAGTATTTT. This gives the protein CASSSRTDTQYF. This rearrangement joins TRBV11-1 to TRBJ2-3; no firm D call. Germline loops: CDR1 SGHAT, CDR2 FQDESV (reference sequence). The CDR3 is 12 residues long. Trimming pared 4 bases from V and 3 bases from J, leaving 5 bases between.

Comment on this clone: The sample holds other DNA sequences that translate to the same CDR3. V gene TRBV5-1 combines with J gene TRBJ1-6; possibly TRBD1 for D (6 bases). V lost 4 bases to trimming and J lost 0 bases, with 11 bases between them. Per the germline V gene, CDR1 is SGHRS and CDR2 is YFSETQ. This CDR3 is built from 16 residues. The CDR3, as DNA: TGCGCCAGCAGCCACAGGGAAAGCTCCTATAATTCACCCCTCCACTTT. Translation gives CASSHRESSYNSPLHF. Full variable domain (outside the CDR3, taken from reference TRBV5-1 and TRBJ1-6): KAGVTQTPRYLIKTRGQQVTLSCSPISGHRSVSWYQQTPGQGLQFLFEYFSETQRNKGNFPGRFSGRQFSNSRSEMNVSTLELGDSALYLCASSHRESSYNSPLHFGNGTRLTVT.

The sample holds a few counts of this clone. The chain recombines TRBV14 with TRBJ1-2, with D unclear. Looked up from germline, CDR1 is SGHDN and CDR2 is FVKESK. This CDR3 is built from 13 residues. Trimming left V 5 bases short and J 2 bases short, with 9 bases between. The CDR3 nucleotides are TGTGCCAGCAGCTCGGGCCGGAACTATGGCTACACCTTC. Its translation is CASSSGRNYGYTF.

The rearrangement uses TRBV27 and TRBJ2-7, with TRBD1 identical over 8 bases. Germline V lookup: CDR1 MNHEY, CDR2 SMNVEV (reference sequence). Trimming at V came to 2 bases and at J to 6 bases, leaving 9 bases not matched to a gene. The CDR3 extends over 15 amino acids. CDR3 in amino acids: CASSLRQGYLGEQYF. As DNA, the CDR3 is TGTGCCAGCAGTTTAAGACAGGGGTACTTAGGCGAGCAGTACTTC.

V usage is TRBV7-2 and J usage is TRBJ2-4, with 11 bases fitting TRBD1. This CDR3 has 15 residues. CDR1 is SGHTA and CDR2 is FQGNSA in the germline V gene. The J segment lost 13 bases and the V segment lost 5 bases, leaving 13 bases of the junction unmatched. The CDR3 nucleotides are TGTGCCAGCAGCCCTTCGCCGGGACAGGGGGTACCCCAGTACTTC. This translates into CASSPSPGQGVPQYF.

CDR3 DNA: TGTGCCAGTAGTATGGGACAGGACTTCCAAGAGACCCAGTACTTC. Translated: CASSMGQDFQETQYF. The gene calls are TRBV19 and TRBJ2-5; 8 bases map to TRBD1. J was trimmed by 1 base and V by 3 bases; bases with no gene match: 4. CDR3 length: 15 residues. Germline CDR1 and CDR2: LNHDA and SQIVND (reference sequence). Full variable domain (rest looked up from reference TRBV19 and TRBJ2-5): DGGITQSPKYLFRKEGQNVTLSCEQNLNHDAMYWYRQDPGQGLRLIYYSQIVNDFQKGDIAEGYSVSREKKESFPLTVTSAQKNPTAFYLCASSMGQDFQETQYFGPGTRLLVL.

V gene TRBV13 combines with J gene TRBJ2-2, with 12 bases that match TRBD2. Germline trimming cut 1 base from V and 4 bases from J; bases unmatched to any gene: 4. Germline V gene sequence: CDR1 PRHDT, CDR2 FYEKMQ (reference sequence). This CDR3 is 17 amino acids long. For the CDR3, the DNA is TGTGCCAGCAGCTTAGAAGCTAGCGGGGGGGCCACCGGGGAGCTGTTTTTT. Its protein product is CASSLEASGGATGELFF.

The V and J genes are TRBV11-3 and TRBJ1-1; the D gene is possibly TRBD1 (5 bases). The germline gives CDR1 SGHNT, CDR2 YENEEA. The CDR3 has 15 residues. Trimming took 0 bases from V and 6 from J, leaving 14 bases between them. The CDR3 loop reads CASSLDGNRGAEAFF. The CDR3 DNA is TGTGCCAGCAGCTTAGATGGCAACAGAGGGGCTGAAGCTTTCTTT.

DNA for the CDR3: TGCGCCAGCAGCTCGGACATCTACAATGAGCAGTTCTTC. Encoded protein: CASSSDIYNEQFF. The chain uses TRBV5-1 and TRBJ2-1; tentatively, D is TRBD1 (5 bases). V lost 3 bases to trimming and J lost 3 bases, with 7 bases between them. From germline, CDR1 is SGHRS and CDR2 YFSETQ. CDR3 length: 13 residues. Full variable domain (outside the CDR3, taken from reference TRBV5-1 and TRBJ2-1): KAGVTQTPRYLIKTRGQQVTLSCSPISGHRSVSWYQQTPGQGLQFLFEYFSETQRNKGNFPGRFSGRQFSNSRSEMNVSTLELGDSALYLCASSSDIYNEQFFGPGTRLTVL.

The chain carries TRBV27 and TRBJ2-1; 11 nucleotides match TRBD2. The V gene's germline CDR1 is MNHEY and CDR2 SMNVEV (reference sequence). The CDR3 consists of 17 residues. V lost 6 bases, J lost 0 bases, and 7 bases stayed unmatched. The CDR3 DNA is TGTGCCAGCAGCCTTCGACTAGCGGGAACCTCCTACAATGAGCAGTTCTTC. Translation gives CASSLRLAGTSYNEQFF.

This clone was observed a few times. This sequence joins TRBV28 and TRBJ2-1, with D possibly matching TRBD2 (5 bases). V was cut by 7 bases and J by 0 bases, with 16 bases left in between. Per germline, CDR1 MDHEN and CDR2 SYDVKM. This CDR3 contains 16 residues. This chain's CDR3 is CASNQSGPSSYNEQFF. Here the CDR3 DNA reads TGTGCCAGCAATCAAAGCGGACCTAGCTCCTACAATGAGCAGTTCTTC.

The V call is TRBV7-9, the J call TRBJ2-4; D is perhaps TRBD1 (6 bases). This CDR3 has 14 amino acids. Trimming took off 3 bases at V and 4 bases at J, with 10 bases between the two ends. Germline V gene lookup returns CDR1 SEHNR and CDR2 FQNEAQ (reference sequence). CDR3 nucleotide sequence: TGTGCCAGCAGCTTCGAGGGGGTAAAAAACATTCAGTACTTC. Its translation: CASSFEGVKNIQYF.

This clone is medium-sized by share. The chain employs TRBV7-8 and TRBJ1-6, with D unresolved. The V end lost 4 bases, the J end lost 8 bases, and 9 bases lay between the germline ends. This CDR3 comprises 13 residues. Germline loops: CDR1 SGHVS, CDR2 FQNEAQ. The CDR3 region is CASSSYTDSPLHF. The CDR3 nucleotides read TGTGCCAGCAGCTCGTATACCGATTCACCCCTCCACTTT.

The genes are TRBV19 and TRBJ1-1; D call uncertain. This CDR3 contains 13 residues. Trimming left V 2 bases short and J 1 base short, with 5 bases between. The germline V gene has CDR1 LNHDA and CDR2 SQIVND (reference sequence). The CDR3 nucleotides are TGTGCCAGTAGTATAACTGAGAACACTGAAGCTTTCTTT. It translates to CASSITENTEAFF. The variable domain in full, completed from reference TRBV19 and TRBJ1-1, reads DGGITQSPKYLFRKEGQNVTLSCEQNLNHDAMYWYRQDPGQGLRLIYYSQIVNDFQKGDIAEGYSVSREKKESFPLTVTSAQKNPTAFYLCASSITENTEAFFGQGTRLTVV.

This chain connects TRBV4-1 to TRBJ1-2, with D unclear. V was trimmed by 1 base and J by 3 bases, leaving 21 bases between them. Per the germline V gene, CDR1 is MGHRA and CDR2 is YSYEKL. CDR3 size: 18 residues. The CDR3 is CASSQVPGWEKSYYGYTF. The CDR3, as DNA: TGCGCCAGCAGCCAAGTACCGGGTTGGGAAAAAAGCTACTATGGCTACACCTTC.

The sample holds one count of this clone. The J gene is TRBJ2-3, the V gene TRBV6-1; D is tentatively TRBD1 or TRBD2 (5 bases each). Germline V gene lookup returns CDR1 MNHNS and CDR2 SASEGT. The V end lost 4 bases, the J end lost 0 bases, and 14 bases lay between the germline ends. This CDR3 is built from 16 residues. In DNA, the CDR3 is TGTGCCAGCAGTGGAGGTCGGGACCCTAGCACAGATACGCAGTATTTT. Residues: CASSGGRDPSTDTQYF.

This clone was detected a few times. V gene TRBV9 combines with J gene TRBJ2-3; TRBD2 aligns across 15 bases. CDR1 SGDLS and CDR2 YYNGEE come from the germline V gene. Trimming took 4 bases from V and 3 from J; bases not matched to a gene: 6. CDR3 length equals 17 residues. The CDR3 reads CASSLGLAGGLTDTQYF. CDR3 DNA sequence: TGTGCCAGCAGCCTCGGACTAGCGGGGGGGTTAACAGATACGCAGTATTTT.

This rearrangement joins TRBV14 to TRBJ2-1; TRBD2 matches at 11 bases. The CDR3 runs to 16 residues. CDR1 and CDR2 from the germline V gene are SGHDN and FVKESK. V lost 4 bases to trimming and J lost 7 bases; unmatched junction nucleotides: 9. The CDR3 protein is CASSPIAGGPENEQFF. CDR3 bases: TGTGCCAGCAGCCCGATAGCGGGAGGGCCGGAAAATGAGCAGTTCTTC.

The J gene is TRBJ2-1, the V gene TRBV14, with D unresolved. Germline V gives CDR1 SGHDN, CDR2 FVKESK. V shed 3 bases and J shed 9 bases, with 6 bases lying between them. The CDR3 loop spans 11 amino acids. CDR3 DNA sequence: TGTGCCAGCAGCCAGCTAAGTGAGCAGTTCTTC. Protein sequence: CASSQLSEQFF. Combining the CDR3 with reference TRBV14 and TRBJ2-1 gives the whole variable domain EAGVTQFPSHSVIEKGQTVTLRCDPISGHDNLYWYRRVMGKEIKFLLHFVKESKQDESGMPNNRFLAERTGGTYSTLKVQPAELEDSGVYFCASSQLSEQFFGPGTRLTVL.